This T cell receptor beta chain came from a study of OX40 agonist ivuxolimab in advanced cancers. The repertoire was sequenced with immunoSEQ multiplex PCR; TCRdb's copy has only in-frame clones and lacks some. The table has around 61,000 clones, 82% seen once. CDR1 is LNHDA and CDR2 is SQIVND in the germline V gene (reference sequence). This CDR3 spans 15 amino acids. V shed 7 bases and J 5 bases; nucleotides not matched to a gene: 5. The chain has TRBV19 and TRBJ2-1; 13 bases are shared with TRBD2. The clonotype originates from an adult with an advanced solid tumor such as melanoma, head and neck, liver or kidney cancer. Sequenced here: CD4+ or CD8+ T cells sorted from blood, sampled in a trial of the OX40 agonist ivuxolimab. CDR3 nucleotides: TGTGCCAGTACCATGGGACTAGCGGGGAACAATGAGCAGTTCTTC. Protein sequence: CASTMGLAGNNEQFF.